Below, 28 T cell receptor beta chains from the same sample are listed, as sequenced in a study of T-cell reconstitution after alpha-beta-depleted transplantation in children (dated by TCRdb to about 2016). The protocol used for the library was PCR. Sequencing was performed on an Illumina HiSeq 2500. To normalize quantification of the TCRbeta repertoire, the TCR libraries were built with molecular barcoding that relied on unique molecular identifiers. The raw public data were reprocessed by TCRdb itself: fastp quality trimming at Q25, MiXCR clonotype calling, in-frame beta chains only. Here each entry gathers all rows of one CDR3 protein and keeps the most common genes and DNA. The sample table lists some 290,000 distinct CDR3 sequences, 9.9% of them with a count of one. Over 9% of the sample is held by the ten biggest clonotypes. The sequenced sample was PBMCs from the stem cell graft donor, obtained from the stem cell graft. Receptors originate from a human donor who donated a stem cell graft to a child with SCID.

The CDR3, as DNA: TGTGCCAGCAGCCTGGGACAGGACCGTACCGGGGAGCTGTTTTTT. It translates to CASSLGQDRTGELFF. The rearrangement joins TRBV6-1 to TRBJ2-2, with 8 nucleotides matching TRBD1. The germline V gene has CDR1 MNHNS and CDR2 SASEGT. V trimming: 6 bases; J trimming: 5 bases; junction bases outside the gene matches: 8. CDR3 length equals 15 residues.

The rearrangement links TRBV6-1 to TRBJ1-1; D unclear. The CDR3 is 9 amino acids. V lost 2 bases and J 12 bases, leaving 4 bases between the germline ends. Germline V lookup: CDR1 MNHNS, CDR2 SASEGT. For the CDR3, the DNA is TGTGCCAGCAGTGAAAAGTCTTTCTTT. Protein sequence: CASSEKSFF.

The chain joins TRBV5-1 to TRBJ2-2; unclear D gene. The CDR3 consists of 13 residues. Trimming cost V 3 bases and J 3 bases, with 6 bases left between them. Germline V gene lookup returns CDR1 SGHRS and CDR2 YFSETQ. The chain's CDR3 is CASSWVDTGELFF. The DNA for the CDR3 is TGCGCCAGCAGCTGGGTAGACACCGGGGAGCTGTTTTTT.

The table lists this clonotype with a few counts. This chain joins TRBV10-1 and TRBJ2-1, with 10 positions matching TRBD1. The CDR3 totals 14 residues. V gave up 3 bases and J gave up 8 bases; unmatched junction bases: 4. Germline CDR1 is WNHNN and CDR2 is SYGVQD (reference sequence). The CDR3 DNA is TGCGCCAGCAGTGACGGACAGGGGGACTATGAGCAGTTCTTC. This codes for CASSDGQGDYEQFF.

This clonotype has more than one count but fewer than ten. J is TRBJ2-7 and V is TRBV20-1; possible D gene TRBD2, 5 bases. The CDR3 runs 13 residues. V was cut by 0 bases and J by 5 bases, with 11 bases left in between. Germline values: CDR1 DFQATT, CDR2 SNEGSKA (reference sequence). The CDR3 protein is CSARDWAGDEQYF. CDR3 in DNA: TGCAGTGCTAGAGATTGGGCCGGGGACGAGCAGTACTTC.

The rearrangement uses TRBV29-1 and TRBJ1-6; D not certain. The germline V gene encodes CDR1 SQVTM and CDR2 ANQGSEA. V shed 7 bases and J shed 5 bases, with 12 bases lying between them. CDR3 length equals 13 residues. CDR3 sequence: CSASRGDNSPLHF. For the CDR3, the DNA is TGCAGCGCCAGCCGGGGTGATAATTCACCCCTCCACTTT.

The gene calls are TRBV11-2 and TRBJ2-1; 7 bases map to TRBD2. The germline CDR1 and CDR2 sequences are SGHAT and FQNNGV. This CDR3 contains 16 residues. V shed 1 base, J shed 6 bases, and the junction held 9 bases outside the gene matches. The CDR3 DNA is TGTGCCAGCAGCTTAGTGGGTAGCGGGTTCGGCAATGAGCAGTTCTTC. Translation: CASSLVGSGFGNEQFF.

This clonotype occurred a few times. CDR3 region: CASSWANQPQHF. CDR3 nucleotide sequence: TGTGCCAGCAGTTGGGCAAATCAGCCCCAGCATTTT. The chain links TRBV2 to TRBJ1-5; D gene uncertain. This CDR3 has 12 amino acids. CDR1 and CDR2 from the germline V gene are SNHLY and FYNNEI. The V gene lost 5 bases and the J gene lost 4 bases, with 6 bases spanning the gap.

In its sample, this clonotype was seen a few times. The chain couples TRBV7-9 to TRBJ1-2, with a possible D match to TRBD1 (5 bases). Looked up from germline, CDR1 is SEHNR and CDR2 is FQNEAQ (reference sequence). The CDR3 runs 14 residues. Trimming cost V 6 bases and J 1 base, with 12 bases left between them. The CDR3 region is CASSSGIFNYGYTF. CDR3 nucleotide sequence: TGTGCCAGCAGTTCAGGGATCTTTAACTATGGCTACACCTTC.

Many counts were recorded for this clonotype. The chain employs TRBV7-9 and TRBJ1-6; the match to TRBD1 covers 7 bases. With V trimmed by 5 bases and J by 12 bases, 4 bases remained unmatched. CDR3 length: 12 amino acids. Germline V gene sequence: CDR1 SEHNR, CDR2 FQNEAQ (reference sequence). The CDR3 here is CASSPGGGPLHF. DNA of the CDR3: TGTGCCAGCAGCCCAGGGGGGGGACCCCTCCACTTT.

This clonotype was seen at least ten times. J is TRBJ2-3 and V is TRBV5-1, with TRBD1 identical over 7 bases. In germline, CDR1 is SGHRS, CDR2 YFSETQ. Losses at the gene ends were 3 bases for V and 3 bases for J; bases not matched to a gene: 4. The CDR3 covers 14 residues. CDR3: CASSSGQVTDTQYF. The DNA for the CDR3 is TGCGCCAGCAGCTCTGGACAGGTGACAGATACGCAGTATTTT.

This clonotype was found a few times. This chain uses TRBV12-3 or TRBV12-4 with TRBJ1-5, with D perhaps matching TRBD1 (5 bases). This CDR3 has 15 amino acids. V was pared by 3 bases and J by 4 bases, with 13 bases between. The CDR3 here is CASSFAFGANQPQHF. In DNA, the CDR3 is TGTGCCAGCAGTTTTGCCTTTGGGGCTAATCAGCCCCAGCATTTT.

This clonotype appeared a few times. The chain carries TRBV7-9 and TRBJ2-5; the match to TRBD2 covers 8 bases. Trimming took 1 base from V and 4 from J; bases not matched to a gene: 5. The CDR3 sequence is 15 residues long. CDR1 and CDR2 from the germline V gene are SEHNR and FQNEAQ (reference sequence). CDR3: CASSLVPGGSETQYF. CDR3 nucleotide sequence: TGTGCCAGCAGCTTAGTACCGGGGGGGTCAGAGACCCAGTACTTC. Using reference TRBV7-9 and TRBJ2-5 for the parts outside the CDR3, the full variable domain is DTGVSQNPRHKITKRGQNVTFRCDPISEHNRLYWYRQTLGQGPEFLTYFQNEAQLEKSRLLSDRFSAERPKGSFSTLEIQRTEQGDSAMYLCASSLVPGGSETQYFGPGTRLLVL.

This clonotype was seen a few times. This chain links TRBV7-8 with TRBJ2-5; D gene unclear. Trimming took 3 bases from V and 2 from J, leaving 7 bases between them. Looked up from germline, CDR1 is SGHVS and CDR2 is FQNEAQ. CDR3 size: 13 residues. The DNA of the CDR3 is TGTGCCAGCAGCTTGGAGACTCAAGAGACCCAGTACTTC. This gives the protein CASSLETQETQYF.

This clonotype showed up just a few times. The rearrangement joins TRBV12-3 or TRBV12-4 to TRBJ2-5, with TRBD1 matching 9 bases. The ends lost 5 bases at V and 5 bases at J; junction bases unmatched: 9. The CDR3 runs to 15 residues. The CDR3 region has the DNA TGTGCCAGCAGTCGGGACAGGGTTAGGGCGGAGACCCAGTACTTC. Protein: CASSRDRVRAETQYF.

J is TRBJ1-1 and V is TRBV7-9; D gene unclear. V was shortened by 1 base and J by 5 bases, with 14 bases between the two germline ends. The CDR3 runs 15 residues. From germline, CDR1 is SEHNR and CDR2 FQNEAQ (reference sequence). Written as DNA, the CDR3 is TGTGCCAGCAGCTTAGTGACTCCAAGTGGGACTGAAGCTTTCTTT. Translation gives CASSLVTPSGTEAFF.

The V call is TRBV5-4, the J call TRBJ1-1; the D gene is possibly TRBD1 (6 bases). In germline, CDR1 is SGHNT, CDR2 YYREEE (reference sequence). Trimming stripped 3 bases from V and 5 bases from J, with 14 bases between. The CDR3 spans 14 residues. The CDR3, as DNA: TGTGCCAGCAGCTCTCGGGGGCTGGGGACTGAAGCTTTCTTT. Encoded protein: CASSSRGLGTEAFF.

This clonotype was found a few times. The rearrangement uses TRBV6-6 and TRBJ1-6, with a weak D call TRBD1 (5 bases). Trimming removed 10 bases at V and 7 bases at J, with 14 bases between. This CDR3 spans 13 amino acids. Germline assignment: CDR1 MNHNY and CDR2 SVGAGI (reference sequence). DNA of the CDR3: TGTGCCACCCTGGGTAGGGGAAATTCACCCCTCCACTTT. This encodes CATLGRGNSPLHF.

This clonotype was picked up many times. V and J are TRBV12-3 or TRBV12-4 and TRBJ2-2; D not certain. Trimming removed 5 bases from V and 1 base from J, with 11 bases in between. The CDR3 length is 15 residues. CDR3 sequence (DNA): TGTGCCAGCAGTCCCTCAAGGAAGAACACCGGGGAGCTGTTTTTT. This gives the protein CASSPSRKNTGELFF.

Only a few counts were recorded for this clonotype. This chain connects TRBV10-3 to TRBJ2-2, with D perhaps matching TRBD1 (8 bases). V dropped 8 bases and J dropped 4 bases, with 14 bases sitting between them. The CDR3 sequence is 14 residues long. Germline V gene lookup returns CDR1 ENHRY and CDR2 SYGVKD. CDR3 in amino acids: CAILTGGVTGELFF. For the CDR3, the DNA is TGTGCCATCTTAACAGGGGGGGTCACCGGGGAGCTGTTTTTT.

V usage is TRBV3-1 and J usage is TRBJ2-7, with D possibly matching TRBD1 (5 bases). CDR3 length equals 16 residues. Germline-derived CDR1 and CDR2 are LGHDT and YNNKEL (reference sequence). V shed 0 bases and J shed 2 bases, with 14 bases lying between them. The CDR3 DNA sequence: TGTGCCAGCAGCCAAGAACCAGGGTTTCTGACCTACGAGCAGTACTTC. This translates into CASSQEPGFLTYEQYF.

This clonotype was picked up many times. The CDR3 sequence: CSAGTAQETQYF. The CDR3 nucleotides are TGCAGCGCGGGGACAGCCCAAGAGACCCAGTACTTC. The chain combines TRBV29-1 with TRBJ2-5; 7 nucleotides align to TRBD1. The CDR3 extends over 12 amino acids. Germline trimming cut 7 bases from V and 1 base from J; bases unmatched to any gene: 3. The V gene's germline CDR1 is SQVTM and CDR2 ANQGSEA.

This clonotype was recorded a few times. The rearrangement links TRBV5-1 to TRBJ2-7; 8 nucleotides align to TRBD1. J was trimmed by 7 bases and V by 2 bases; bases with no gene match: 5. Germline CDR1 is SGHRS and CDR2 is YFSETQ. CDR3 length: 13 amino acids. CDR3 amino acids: CASSFTGGEEQYF. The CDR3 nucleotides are TGCGCCAGCAGCTTTACAGGGGGAGAGGAGCAGTACTTC.

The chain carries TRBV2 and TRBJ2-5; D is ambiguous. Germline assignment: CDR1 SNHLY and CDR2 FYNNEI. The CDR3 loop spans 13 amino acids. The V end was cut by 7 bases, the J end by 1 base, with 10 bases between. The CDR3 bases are TGTGCCAGCATTCGGTCTACCCAAGAGACCCAGTACTTC. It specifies CASIRSTQETQYF. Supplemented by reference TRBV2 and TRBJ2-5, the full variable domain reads EPEVTQTPSHQVTQMGQEVILRCVPISNHLYFYWYRQILGQKVEFLVSFYNNEISEKSEIFDDQFSVERPDGSNFTLKIRSTKLEDSAMYFCASIRSTQETQYFGPGTRLLVL.

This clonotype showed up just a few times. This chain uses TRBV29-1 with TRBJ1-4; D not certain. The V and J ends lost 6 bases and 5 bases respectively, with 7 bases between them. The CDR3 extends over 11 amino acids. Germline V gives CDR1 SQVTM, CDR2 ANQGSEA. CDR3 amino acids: CSVAVNEKLFF. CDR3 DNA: TGCAGCGTCGCGGTCAATGAAAAACTGTTTTTT.

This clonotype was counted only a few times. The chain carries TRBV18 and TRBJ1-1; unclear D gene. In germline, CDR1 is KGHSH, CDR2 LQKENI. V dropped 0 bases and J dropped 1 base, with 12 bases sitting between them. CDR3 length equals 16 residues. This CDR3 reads CASSPPVYGENTEAFF. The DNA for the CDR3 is TGTGCCAGCTCACCACCGGTTTATGGGGAGAACACTGAAGCTTTCTTT.

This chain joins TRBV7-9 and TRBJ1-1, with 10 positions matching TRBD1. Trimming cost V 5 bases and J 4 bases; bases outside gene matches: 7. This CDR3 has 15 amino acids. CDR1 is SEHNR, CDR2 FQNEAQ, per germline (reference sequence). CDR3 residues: CASSGGQGGITEAFF. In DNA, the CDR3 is TGTGCCAGCAGCGGAGGACAGGGGGGGATCACTGAAGCTTTCTTT.

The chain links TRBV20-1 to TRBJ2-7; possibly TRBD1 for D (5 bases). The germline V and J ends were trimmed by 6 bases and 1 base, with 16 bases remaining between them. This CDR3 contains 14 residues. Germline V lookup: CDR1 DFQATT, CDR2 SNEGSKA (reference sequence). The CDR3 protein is CSAYPQGRSYEQYF. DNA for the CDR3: TGCAGTGCCTATCCCCAGGGTCGTTCCTACGAGCAGTACTTC.